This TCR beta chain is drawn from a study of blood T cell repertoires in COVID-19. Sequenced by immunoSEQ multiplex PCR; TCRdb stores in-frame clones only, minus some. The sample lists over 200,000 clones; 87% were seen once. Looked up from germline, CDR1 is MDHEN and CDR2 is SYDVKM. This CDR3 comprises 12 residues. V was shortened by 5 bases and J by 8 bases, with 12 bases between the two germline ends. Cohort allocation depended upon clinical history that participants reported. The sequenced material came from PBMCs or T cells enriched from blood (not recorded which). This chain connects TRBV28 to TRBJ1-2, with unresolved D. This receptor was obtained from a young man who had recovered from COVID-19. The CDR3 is CASSREGRGYTF. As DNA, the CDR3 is TGTGCCAGCAGTAGGGAGGGAAGAGGCTACACCTTC.